A single sample is the source of the 30 T cell receptor beta chains below, sequenced in a study of blood T cells in healthy people across ages. Primers used in a second PCR of about 7 to 12 cycles were a sample-barcoded 5' primer and a J-beta primer mix. TCRdb itself ran the 5' RACE reads through MiXCR, one entry per CDR3 protein. This table has under 2,000,000 distinct CDR3 sequences, about 50% appearing once. The sample comprised blood. The receptors were sampled from a woman in her forties in good health.

This sequence joins TRBV15 and TRBJ2-7; D might be TRBD1 or TRBD2, each matching 6 bases. In germline, CDR1 is LNHNV, CDR2 YYDKDF (reference sequence). The CDR3 is 16 residues long. V lost 0 bases, J lost 3 bases, and 15 bases lay in between. Here the CDR3 DNA reads TGTGCCACCAGCAGAGATTTGAGGGGGGCGAACTACGAGCAGTACTTC. It translates to CATSRDLRGANYEQYF.

This clonotype appeared a few times. In nucleotides, the CDR3 is TGTGCCAGCAGCCCTCCCTATCAGACCCAGTACTTC. This sequence encodes CASSPPYQTQYF. The J gene is TRBJ2-5, the V gene TRBV7-2; D uncertain. Between the trimmed V and J ends, which lost 5 bases and 6 bases, there was a span of 10 bases. CDR3 length: 12 amino acids. Germline V lookup: CDR1 SGHTA, CDR2 FQGNSA.

Turning to this clonotype: At one end the junction does not follow the germline gene, possibly because of a read error. This chain uses TRBV7-7 with TRBJ2-1; no clear D gene. CDR3 size: 15 residues. Germline assignment: CDR1 SSHAT and CDR2 FNYEAQ (reference sequence). The CDR3 region has the DNA TGTGCTAGCAGCCGGACCCAGGATCTACAAGGTGAGCAGTTCTTC. Translating it yields CASSRTQDLQGEQFF.

The chain has TRBV18 and TRBJ2-1; possible D gene TRBD2, 7 bases. The CDR3 length is 16 residues. With 3 bases removed from V and 7 bases from J, the gap between germline ends came to 19 bases. The germline gives CDR1 KGHSH, CDR2 LQKENI. CDR3 sequence (DNA): TGTGCCAGCTCACCTACCAAGGGGGGGGCGATGAATGAGCAGTTCTTC. Its translation is CASSPTKGGAMNEQFF.

V is TRBV20-1 and J is TRBJ1-4; D is uncertain. The length of the CDR3 is 13 residues. V was pared by 7 bases and J by 7 bases, with 16 bases between. Germline V gives CDR1 DFQATT, CDR2 SNEGSKA (reference sequence). CDR3 in DNA: TGCAGTGTCCGCGGGCGGGAGGCTGAAAAACTGTTTTTT. Amino acid sequence: CSVRGREAEKLFF.

This chain joins TRBV20-1 and TRBJ1-5; the D gene is possibly TRBD1 (6 bases). The CDR3 is 13 amino acids. CDR1 is DFQATT and CDR2 is SNEGSKA in the germline V gene (reference sequence). V was trimmed by 5 bases and J by 7 bases, leaving 15 bases between them. CDR3 DNA sequence: TGCAGTGCTCCCGGGACATGGGGGCAGCCCCAGCATTTT. Translation gives CSAPGTWGQPQHF.

The DNA for the CDR3 is TGCAGTGCTAGCGGTGGCGCGGGGAACACCGGGGAGCTGTTTTTT. Its protein product is CSASGGAGNTGELFF. The genes are TRBV20-1 and TRBJ2-2, with TRBD2 as a possible D gene (5 bases). This CDR3 has 15 amino acids. V lost 3 bases and J 1 base, leaving 12 bases between the germline ends. CDR1 DFQATT and CDR2 SNEGSKA come from the germline V gene (reference sequence).

This clonotype has more than one count but fewer than ten. V is TRBV7-6 and J is TRBJ1-2; D ambiguous. The CDR3 sequence is 15 residues long. V was pared by 3 bases and J by 8 bases, with 19 bases between. Germline V gene lookup returns CDR1 SGHVS and CDR2 FNYEAQ. The CDR3 loop is CASSLLANSMGGYTF. CDR3 DNA: TGTGCCAGCAGCTTGTTGGCTAACTCGATGGGCGGCTACACCTTC.

The rearrangement uses TRBV2 and TRBJ1-2, with D unclear. V lost 0 bases, J lost 1 base, and 6 bases lay in between. Germline assignment: CDR1 SNHLY and CDR2 FYNNEI. The CDR3 is 14 residues long. CDR3 region: CASSEARDNYGYTF. The CDR3 nucleotides are TGTGCCAGCAGTGAAGCCAGAGATAACTATGGCTACACCTTC.

The gene calls are TRBV7-9 and TRBJ2-3; D is unclear. The germline V gene encodes CDR1 SEHNR and CDR2 FQNEAQ (reference sequence). The CDR3 totals 12 residues. Trimming left V 3 bases short and J 5 bases short, with 6 bases between. DNA of the CDR3: TGTGCCAGCAGCTTTGCTGGAGATACGCAGTATTTT. Encoded protein: CASSFAGDTQYF. Full variable domain (missing parts from reference TRBV7-9 and TRBJ2-3): DTGVSQNPRHKITKRGQNVTFRCDPISEHNRLYWYRQTLGQGPEFLTYFQNEAQLEKSRLLSDRFSAERPKGSFSTLEIQRTEQGDSAMYLCASSFAGDTQYFGPGTRLTVL.

In this sample, this clonotype turned up a few times. The V and J genes are TRBV10-3 and TRBJ2-7; 11 bases match TRBD2. There are 18 residues in the CDR3. V shed 10 bases, J shed 2 bases, and the junction held 19 bases outside the gene matches. Germline assignment: CDR1 ENHRY and CDR2 SYGVKD. CDR3 sequence (DNA): TGTGCCACCGCACAGACTAGCGGGGTAAACCTCGGGACCTACGAGCAGTACTTC. This encodes CATAQTSGVNLGTYEQYF.

This clonotype was observed once. This chain links TRBV20-1 with TRBJ2-2, with 9 positions matching TRBD1. V was pared by 1 base and J by 3 bases, with 9 bases of the junction left unmatched. Germline V gives CDR1 DFQATT, CDR2 SNEGSKA (reference sequence). This CDR3 is built from 17 residues. This CDR3 is CSARATGGSLDTGELFF. The CDR3 DNA reads TGCAGTGCTAGAGCGACAGGGGGTTCGTTGGACACCGGGGAGCTGTTTTTT.

The rearrangement joins TRBV10-3 to TRBJ2-4; 7 bases are shared with TRBD1. The closer fit of TRBJ2-7 to the DNA end suggests the J call may be wrong. Germline V gives CDR1 ENHRY, CDR2 SYGVKD. This CDR3 contains 14 residues. CDR3 bases: TGTGCCATCAGACCATCGACAGGGACCTACGAGCAGTACTTC. Translating gives CAIRPSTGTYEQYF.

This clonotype was observed a single time. The genes are TRBV20-1 and TRBJ1-5, with 8 bases identical to TRBD1. V gave up 3 bases and J gave up 6 bases; unmatched junction bases: 7. The CDR3 has 14 amino acids. CDR1 is DFQATT and CDR2 is SNEGSKA in the germline V gene (reference sequence). CDR3 region: CSASEDRVVQPQHF. In DNA form, the CDR3 reads TGCAGTGCTAGTGAGGACAGGGTGGTTCAGCCCCAGCATTTT.

This clonotype showed up just a few times. The chain links TRBV4-3 to TRBJ2-1; 12 bases align to TRBD2. The ends lost 2 bases at V and 7 bases at J; junction bases unmatched: 6. The CDR3 is 16 amino acids. Germline CDR1 reads LGHNA; CDR2 reads YSLEER. The CDR3 is CASSQLAGGPGNEQFF. CDR3 coding DNA: TGCGCCAGCAGCCAACTAGCGGGGGGGCCGGGGAATGAGCAGTTCTTC.

The rearrangement links TRBV20-1 to TRBJ1-6; the D gene is possibly TRBD1 (5 bases). The V end lost 0 bases, the J end lost 7 bases, and 13 bases lay between the germline ends. Germline CDR1 and CDR2: DFQATT and SNEGSKA (reference sequence). CDR3 length: 15 residues. The CDR3 nucleotides read TGCAGTGCTAGAGATCGTATCGGGGCCAATTCACCCCTCCACTTT. Its protein is CSARDRIGANSPLHF.

The chain uses TRBV28 and TRBJ1-1; the D gene is possibly TRBD1 (6 bases). The CDR3 consists of 15 residues. Trimming cost V 4 bases and J 6 bases, with 18 bases left between them. Germline V CDR1 and CDR2: MDHEN, SYDVKM. CDR3 nucleotides: TGTGCCAGCAGTTCTACAGACAGGCTAAGCCCTGAAGCTTTCTTT. This translates into CASSSTDRLSPEAFF.

This clonotype was seen a handful of times. V and J are TRBV29-1 and TRBJ1-2, with 7 positions matching TRBD1. This CDR3 is built from 12 residues. Losses at the gene ends were 6 bases for V and 8 bases for J; bases not matched to a gene: 9. Germline loops: CDR1 SQVTM, CDR2 ANQGSEA. CDR3 sequence (DNA): TGCAGCGTGAACAGGGGAGCGGCGGGCTACACCTTC. It translates to CSVNRGAAGYTF.

This clonotype was seen only a few times. The chain uses TRBV15 and TRBJ2-3; 10 nucleotides match TRBD2. CDR3 length: 17 amino acids. Unmatched junction bases numbered 5, after V lost 0 bases and J lost 2 bases. Germline V gene lookup returns CDR1 LNHNV and CDR2 YYDKDF (reference sequence). The CDR3 is CATSRDPLAGDTDTQYF. The CDR3 DNA reads as TGTGCCACCAGCAGAGACCCCCTAGCGGGGGACACAGATACGCAGTATTTT.

The chain carries TRBV7-9 and TRBJ2-4; maybe TRBD2 (5 bases). Judging by the DNA end, TRBJ2-7 fits better; the J call may be wrong. This CDR3 contains 18 residues. Germline loops: CDR1 SEHNR, CDR2 FQNEAQ (reference sequence). The CDR3 spells CASSLPTSKSSYPSEQYF. CDR3 bases: TGTGCCAGCAGCTTACCGACGTCTAAATCTAGCTACCCCAGCGAGCAGTACTTC.

The rearrangement uses TRBV7-2 and TRBJ2-5; D gene uncertain. Trimming cost V 2 bases and J 5 bases, with 12 bases left between them. The CDR3 consists of 14 residues. The V gene's germline CDR1 is SGHTA and CDR2 FQGNSA. CDR3 sequence reads: CASSLRTYGETQYF. Here the CDR3 DNA reads TGTGCCAGCAGCTTACGGACCTACGGGGAGACCCAGTACTTC.

This clonotype was seen a handful of times. This chain uses TRBV6-6 with TRBJ2-7; D is undetermined. This CDR3 comprises 14 residues. From germline, CDR1 is MNHNY and CDR2 SVGAGI (reference sequence). V was cut by 4 bases and J by 2 bases, with 12 bases left in between. The CDR3 sequence: CASSWETSTYEQYF. For the CDR3, the DNA is TGTGCCAGCAGTTGGGAAACATCAACCTACGAGCAGTACTTC.

V is TRBV20-1 and J is TRBJ2-7; D is perhaps TRBD2 (6 bases). Germline assignment: CDR1 DFQATT and CDR2 SNEGSKA (reference sequence). V was trimmed by 5 bases and J by 1 base, leaving 15 bases between them. This CDR3 is 14 amino acids long. CDR3 loop: CSAGPLAGSYEQYF. Written as DNA, the CDR3 is TGCAGTGCTGGACCCCTTGCGGGGTCCTACGAGCAGTACTTC.

Here the CDR3 reads CASPFGGRQETQYF. The CDR3 region has the DNA TGTGCCAGTCCGTTCGGGGGGCGACAAGAGACCCAGTACTTC. J is TRBJ2-5 and V is TRBV2; D perhaps matches TRBD2 (7 bases). CDR1 SNHLY and CDR2 FYNNEI come from the germline V gene. The CDR3 is 14 residues long. Deletions cut 9 bases from V and 2 bases from J, with 16 bases between.

The V call is TRBV2, the J call TRBJ2-1, with no clear D. This CDR3 is 15 amino acids long. CDR1 is SNHLY, CDR2 FYNNEI, per germline. Trimming removed 8 bases from V and 3 bases from J, with 17 bases in between. As DNA, the CDR3 is TGTGCCAGCGGTCTCTCGGAGTCCATCTACAATGAGCAGTTCTTC. Residues: CASGLSESIYNEQFF.

The V and J genes are TRBV4-2 and TRBJ2-4; TRBD1 matches 10 bases. This CDR3 spans 16 amino acids. Germline V gene data show CDR1 as LGHNA and CDR2 as YNFKEQ. V was pared by 1 base and J by 8 bases, with 8 bases of the junction left unmatched. CDR3 bases: TGTGCCAGCAGCCAAGCCGGGACAGGGGACTCAGACATTCAGTACTTC. Its protein is CASSQAGTGDSDIQYF.

The chain combines TRBV6-5 with TRBJ2-7; no firm D call. The CDR3 contains 13 residues. V gave up 10 bases and J gave up 6 bases, with 19 bases separating them. CDR1 is MNHEY, CDR2 SVGAGI, per germline. CDR3 loop: CATKGSLKSEQYF. In nucleotides, the CDR3 is TGTGCCACCAAGGGCAGTTTAAAGTCCGAGCAGTACTTC.

This clonotype was found a few times. This rearrangement joins TRBV7-2 to TRBJ2-7, with TRBD1 matching 7 bases. V lost 0 bases and J lost 2; bases outside the gene matches: 4. Germline CDR1 SGHTA, CDR2 FQGNSA. The CDR3 is 15 amino acids. The CDR3 is CASSLAPGQTYEQYF. The CDR3 DNA is TGTGCCAGCAGCTTAGCTCCGGGACAGACCTACGAGCAGTACTTC. The full variable domain, with the rest looked up from reference TRBV7-2 and TRBJ2-7, is GAGVSQSPSNKVTEKGKDVELRCDPISGHTALYWYRQSLGQGLEFLIYFQGNSAPDKSGLPSDRFSAERTGGSVSTLTIQRTQQEDSAVYLCASSLAPGQTYEQYFGPGTRLTVT.

The chain is built from TRBV20-1 and TRBJ1-2; D might be TRBD1 (5 bases). CDR1 and CDR2 from the germline V gene are DFQATT and SNEGSKA (reference sequence). V lost 3 bases and J 8 bases, leaving 22 bases between the germline ends. The CDR3 spans 15 residues. CDR3 in DNA: TGCAGTGCTAGTAGGACAAATTTGGTAAAGGGGGGCTACACCTTC. Protein: CSASRTNLVKGGYTF.

V and J are TRBV12-3 or TRBV12-4 and TRBJ1-6; no firm D call. With 5 bases removed from V and 8 bases from J, the gap between germline ends came to 10 bases. CDR3 length: 13 amino acids. The CDR3 coding sequence is TGTGCCAGCAGTCCCATTAGGGATTCACCCCTCCACTTT. It codes for CASSPIRDSPLHF.